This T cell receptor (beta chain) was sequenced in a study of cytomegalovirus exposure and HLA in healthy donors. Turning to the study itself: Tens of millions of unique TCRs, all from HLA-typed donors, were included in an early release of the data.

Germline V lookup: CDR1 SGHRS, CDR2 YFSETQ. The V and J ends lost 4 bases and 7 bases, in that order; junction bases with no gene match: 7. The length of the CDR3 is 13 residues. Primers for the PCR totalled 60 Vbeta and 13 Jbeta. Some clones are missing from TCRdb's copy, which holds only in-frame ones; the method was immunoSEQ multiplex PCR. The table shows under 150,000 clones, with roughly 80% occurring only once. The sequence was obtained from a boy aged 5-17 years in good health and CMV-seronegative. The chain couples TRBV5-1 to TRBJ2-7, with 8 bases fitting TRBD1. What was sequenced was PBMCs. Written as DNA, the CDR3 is TGCGCCAGCAGCACCGGACAGGGTACGGAGCAGTACTTC. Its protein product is CASSTGQGTEQYF.